This T cell receptor beta chain was profiled in a study of cytomegalovirus exposure and HLA in healthy donors (dated by TCRdb to about 2017). With respect to the entire study: In an earlier analysis of 587 of the donors, 276 Gb of sequence data and approximately 100 million unique TCR beta sequences from roughly 190 million T cells were reported. About 280 gigabases of sequencing data and around 85 million unique TCR sequences made up an early release that covered approximately 620 HLA-typed donors. Of the roughly 400 genotyped donors, 65% to 90% fell in the genetic ancestry cluster associated with self-reported Caucasian donors. The study aimed to test whether signatures of past pathogen exposure could be identified by cataloging public T cell receptors. The T cell repertoires of around 670 subjects were profiled by immunosequencing and related to cytomegalovirus serostatus. In addition to the first cohort of 666 subjects, a separate validation cohort of approximately 120 different subjects was used. To predict cytomegalovirus infection status, the study combined high-throughput TCR immunosequencing, statistical association of individual TCRs with disease status, and machine learning. A later analysis re-analyzed previously published TCR beta repertoires from 650 to 800 donors and added high-resolution HLA genotyping to study TCR occurrence patterns. In the later analysis, no new phenotypic data were used to find candidate immune exposures; instead, reliance was placed on TCR beta sequences and their occurrence across donors. In an earlier analysis of 500 to 650 of the donors, high-throughput TCR beta sequencing was used to judge whether each TCR beta V gene segment behaved as functional or pseudogenic. Alongside the repertoire data, information on donor age, sex, ethnicity and CMV serostatus was compiled. In a later genetic analysis, genome-wide SNP genotypes for about three fifths of the roughly 670 donors were used, and that subset was treated as a discovery cohort. All discovery cohort repertoires had been generated using a single sequencing platform. HLA typing included class I and class II loci at four-digit resolution. The number of typed donors differed by locus: roughly 629-640 for A, B, C, DRB1 and DQB1; about 520 for DQA1; 606 for DPA1; and some 450 for DPB1. Because of strong linkage in the cohort, four or five DR-DQ haplotypes were treated as single units for association and clustering. Across approximately 400 genotyped donors of the cohort, an average of approximately 240,000 unique TCR beta nucleotide sequences per donor were sequenced, and roughly 18% of those sequences were non-productive.

Libraries came from the immunoSEQ multiplex PCR assay. For the multiplex PCR, a mixture combining 60 forward primers for TCR Vbeta segments and 13 reverse primers for TCR Jbeta segments was used. The CDR3 region of rearranged TCR beta genes was amplified from genomic DNA with a multiplex PCR assay. Amplified TCR beta libraries were sequenced as 87-base-pair reads on the Illumina HiSeq System. Concerning the study's data processing: A later analysis counted about 80 million unique TCR beta chains across the 670 or so repertoires, and some 11 million of these chains were shared by at least two donors. Raw reads were error-corrected and collapsed into unique sequences by a nearest-neighbor algorithm in which closely related sequences were merged to remove PCR and sequencing errors. V, D and J gene segments were assigned by aligning CDR3 sequences to IMGT reference sequences. For a sequence to be retained, at least a six-nucleotide match to both a V gene segment and a J gene segment was required. Rearrangements were classified as productive when the CDR3 lacked stop codons and remained in frame with V and J, and all other rearrangements were classified as non-productive. Following IMGT convention, CDR3 was defined as the stretch from the second conserved V-encoded cysteine up to the conserved J-encoded phenylalanine. The earlier analysis of 587 of the donors excluded sequences that lacked an unambiguous match to a single V gene segment. In an earlier analysis of roughly 500 of the donors, V segments were called functional above 56.7% productive rearrangements and were called segregating when the between-donor standard deviation exceeded 5%. A statistical classification framework was developed to diagnose cytomegalovirus status using the catalog of TCR beta chain sequences. A later analysis assigned V and J genes by comparing TCR nucleotide sequences with IMGT/GENE-DB human TR gene sequences. Using the TCRdist pipeline, a later analysis assigned CDR3 sequences along with most-parsimonious VDJ recombination scenarios. In a later analysis, each TCR beta chain was defined by its CDR3 amino acid sequence together with its V-gene family, and reads lacking a unique V-gene family were excluded. In a later analysis, fewer than 600 highly shared, low-generation-probability nucleotide sequences were removed to address suspected cross-contamination and a sequencing artifact. A later analysis calculated a clonal expansion index for each public chain from normalized within-repertoire ranks of inferred template counts. In a later analysis, generation probabilities were computed with a VDJ recombination model fitted to out-of-frame rearrangements, and the resulting probabilities were checked against IGoR. In a later analysis, hypergeometric tests were used to score TCR-TCR, TCR-HLA and TCR-CMV co-occurrence, with a repertoire-size bias correction applied to TCR pairs. To estimate false discovery rates, a later analysis permuted the HLA or CMV assignments 20 times. In a later analysis, co-occurring TCRs were grouped using DBSCAN, with TCRdist sequence similarity added in when clustering inside HLA-allele-positive subsets. Repertoires with fewer than 30,000 or more than 120,000 public chains, plus five repertoires with anomalous nucleotide sharing, were excluded from co-occurrence clustering. TCRdb holds this immuneACCESS table with in-frame rearrangements only. Some clones are missing; in checked studies, unresolved V genes explain under half, and the rest has no known cause. The DNA was the basis for D and trimming; V, J and clone size are from that table. The sample includes some 130,000 clones, with 79% observed a single time. In total, the top ten clones hold about 7% of the sample.

The research as a whole found: Because some donors lacked HLA typing at each locus, the association tests relied only on the typed subset. In vitro tests confirmed that three of the cytomegalovirus-associated TCR beta chains recognize cytomegalovirus antigens. In a later analysis, HLA-associated TCR beta chains were found to be more clonally expanded and to have lower generation probabilities than equally common non-associated chains. Most TCR sequences were observed very rarely across donors, whereas some public TCRs were present in many individuals. A group of highly shared sequence variants was considered likely to be a technical artifact of the sequencing pipeline. Roughly uniform sequencing depth across donors was assumed in presence/absence analyses, although this assumption may not hold. A total of 164 TCR beta chains were listed by the study as associated with cytomegalovirus. In a later analysis, several top co-occurrence clusters were reported to appear linked to parvovirus B19, influenza, CMV and Epstein-Barr virus. A further reported finding was that TCR beta sequences accurately predicted the HLA-A and HLA-B alleles for most subjects in the first cohort. A later analysis associated around 16,000 TCR beta sequences with specific HLA alleles at a false discovery rate of 0.05. According to the authors, the approach could potentially be generalized to other disease states and immunological phenotypes. When HLA alleles, especially DR and DQ, strongly co-occurred, TCR associations were difficult to assign to individual alleles. In a later genetic analysis, a missense DCLRE1C variant was associated with V-gene and J-gene trimming of TCR beta chains, and the association was replicated in an independent cohort. In a later analysis, the rate of TCR association differed among HLA loci, with DRB1 alleles having the most associated TCRs and HLA-C alleles having the fewest. Because counts were too low, seventeen rarely observed V segments, including chromosome 9 orphons, were excluded from the earlier analysis of some 590 of the donors. Only TCR beta chains were sequenced in this cohort, and the absence of alpha or paired-chain data limited detectable features. Some IMGT-functional V segments, including TRBV6-2 and TRBV6-3, could not be told apart with the 87-base-pair reads, so those segments were excluded. Immune exposure information for the cohort was limited to CMV serostatus. Linkage disequilibrium might explain the correlated functional status among segregating V segments, but an unknown experimental factor could not be ruled out. In an earlier analysis of a few hundred of the donors, most TCR beta V segments were observed in productive rearrangements about 87% or about 30% of the time, broadly matching IMGT annotations. Most CMV-associated TCR beta chains appeared to be HLA-restricted in a later analysis, and the HLA associations seemed to be driven largely by CMV exposure. In a later genetic analysis, fewer N-insertions in productive TCRs were reported among donors in an Asian-associated ancestry cluster than the roughly 700-donor mean. The classifier was reported to diagnose cytomegalovirus status with high specificity and sensitivity in both the original cohort and the validation cohort.

The cohort comprised 710 or so healthy bone marrow donors. At the time of sampling, every cohort member was nominally healthy, though immune exposures that went unrecorded were likely present. The donor was CMV seropositive and was included in the group of 250 to 350 seropositive cohort members. A peripheral blood sample was provided by each donor, and peripheral blood mononuclear cells were used for TCR beta sequencing. Genomic DNA was extracted from the blood cell samples with the Qiagen DNeasy Blood Extraction Kit. CDR1 and CDR2, per the germline V gene, are SGHTA and FQGNSA. The junction shows trimming of 4 bases on V and 6 bases on J, plus 15 bases between the germline ends. The CDR3 holds 15 amino acids from the cysteine to the phenylalanine. Only CDR3 DNA remains: 45 bases, in frame from the first base. A word on this clone: Its antigen is currently not known. Base quality data are lacking; no much larger clone is found one base away.

Recombination joined TRBV7-2 with TRBJ2-2; TRBD1 is perhaps the D gene, given 5 matching bases. This clonotype was obtained from a man between 40 and 49 years old in good health and CMV-seropositive. Material: PBMCs. The CDR3 here reads CASSSTPRGAGELFF. The sequence in DNA is TGTGCCAGCAGCTCGACACCTAGGGGTGCCGGGGAGCTGTTTTTT.